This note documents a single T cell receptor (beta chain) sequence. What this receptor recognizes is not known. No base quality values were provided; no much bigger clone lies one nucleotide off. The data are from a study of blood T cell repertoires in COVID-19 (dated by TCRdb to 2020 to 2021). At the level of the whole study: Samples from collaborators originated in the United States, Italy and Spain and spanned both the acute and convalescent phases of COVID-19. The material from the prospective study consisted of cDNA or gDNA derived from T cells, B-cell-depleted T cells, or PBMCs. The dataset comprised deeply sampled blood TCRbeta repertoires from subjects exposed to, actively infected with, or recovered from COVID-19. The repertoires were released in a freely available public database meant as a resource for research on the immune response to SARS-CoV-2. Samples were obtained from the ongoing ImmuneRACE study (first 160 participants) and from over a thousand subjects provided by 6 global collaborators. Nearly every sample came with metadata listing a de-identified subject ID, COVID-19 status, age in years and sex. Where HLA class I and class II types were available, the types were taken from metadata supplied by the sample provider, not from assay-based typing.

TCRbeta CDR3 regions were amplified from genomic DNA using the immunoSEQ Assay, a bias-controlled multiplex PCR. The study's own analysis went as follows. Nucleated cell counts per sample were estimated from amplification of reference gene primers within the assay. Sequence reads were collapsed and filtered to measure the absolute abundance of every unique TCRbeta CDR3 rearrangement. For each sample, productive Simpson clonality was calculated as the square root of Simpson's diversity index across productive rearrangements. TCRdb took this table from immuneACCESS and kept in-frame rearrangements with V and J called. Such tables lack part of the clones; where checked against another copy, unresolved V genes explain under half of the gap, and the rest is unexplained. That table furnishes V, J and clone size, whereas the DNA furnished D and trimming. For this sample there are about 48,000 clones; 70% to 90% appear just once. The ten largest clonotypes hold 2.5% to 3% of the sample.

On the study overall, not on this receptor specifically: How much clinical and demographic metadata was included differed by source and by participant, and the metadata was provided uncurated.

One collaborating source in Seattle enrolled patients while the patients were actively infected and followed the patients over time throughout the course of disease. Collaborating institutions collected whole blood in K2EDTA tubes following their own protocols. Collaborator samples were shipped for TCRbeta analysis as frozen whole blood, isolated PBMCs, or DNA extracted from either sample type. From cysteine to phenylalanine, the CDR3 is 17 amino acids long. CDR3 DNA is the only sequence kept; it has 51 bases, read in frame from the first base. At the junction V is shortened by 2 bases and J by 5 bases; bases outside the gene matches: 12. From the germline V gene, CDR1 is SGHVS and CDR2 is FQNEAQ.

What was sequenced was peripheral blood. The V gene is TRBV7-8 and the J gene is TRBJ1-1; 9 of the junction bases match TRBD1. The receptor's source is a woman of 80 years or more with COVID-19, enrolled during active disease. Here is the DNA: TGTGCCAGCAGCTTACATGGGCGGGACAGGGTTAGGACTGAAGCTTTCTTT. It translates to CASSLHGRDRVRTEAFF.